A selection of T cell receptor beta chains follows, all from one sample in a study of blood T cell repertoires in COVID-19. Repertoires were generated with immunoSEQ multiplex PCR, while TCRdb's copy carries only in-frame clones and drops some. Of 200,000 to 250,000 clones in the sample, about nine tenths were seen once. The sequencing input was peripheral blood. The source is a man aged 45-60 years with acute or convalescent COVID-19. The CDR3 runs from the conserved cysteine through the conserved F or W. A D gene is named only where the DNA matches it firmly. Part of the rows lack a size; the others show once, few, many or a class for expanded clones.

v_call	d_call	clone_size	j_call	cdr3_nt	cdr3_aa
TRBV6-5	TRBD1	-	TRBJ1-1	TGTGCCAGCAGTTACAGGGACAGGGTGAGCACTGAAGCTTTCTTT	CASSYRDRVSTEAFF
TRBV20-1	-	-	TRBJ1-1	TGCAGTGCCCCGGGGGTGACTGAAGCTTTCTTT	CSAPGVTEAFF
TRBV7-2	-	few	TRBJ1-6	TGTGCCAGCAGCCGGGGGGTGGGAAGTTATAATTCACCCCTCCACTTT	CASSRGVGSYNSPLHF
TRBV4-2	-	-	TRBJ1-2	TGTGCCAGCAGCCAATTGGGCAGGGTGTTGGGTGGCTACACCTTC	CASSQLGRVLGGYTF
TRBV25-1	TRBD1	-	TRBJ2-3	TGTGCCAGCAGTGAATATCCCGGGACAGGGGATTCAGATACGCAGTATTTT	CASSEYPGTGDSDTQYF
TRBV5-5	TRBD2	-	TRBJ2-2	TGTGCCAGCAGCCCCGGACTAGCGGGGGGGTCGGCCGGGGAGCTGTTTTTT	CASSPGLAGGSAGELFF
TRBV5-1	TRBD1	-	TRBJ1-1	TGCGCCAGCAGCGGCCCCAGGGGGTACACTGAAGCTTTCTTT	CASSGPRGYTEAFF
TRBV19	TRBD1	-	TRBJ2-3	TGTGCCAGCGGGGACAGGGTACCAGGTACGCAGTATTTT	CASGDRVPGTQYF
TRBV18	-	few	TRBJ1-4	TGTGCCAGCTCACCATTGGCAAGTTTCGAAAAACTGTTTTTT	CASSPLASFEKLFF
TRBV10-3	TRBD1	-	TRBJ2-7	TGTGCCATCAGGGGGACAGCCGACTACGAGCAGTACTTC	CAIRGTADYEQYF
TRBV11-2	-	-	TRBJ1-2	TGTGCCAGCAGCTTAGGAAGGGGCAGAGAATGGAGTGGCTACACCTTC	CASSLGRGREWSGYTF
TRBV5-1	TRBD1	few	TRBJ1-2	TGCGCCAGCAGCTTGGGACAGGGGAACGTCGGCTACACCTTC	CASSLGQGNVGYTF
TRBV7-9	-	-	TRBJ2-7	TGTGCCAGCAGCTTACGCTACGCGGCGGGTTTCGGAGCCGAGCAGTACTTC	CASSLRYAAGFGAEQYF
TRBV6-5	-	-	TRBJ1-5	TGTGCCAGCAGCCCCGGGGGTGGTCGGGCCCAGCATTTT	CASSPGGGRAQHF
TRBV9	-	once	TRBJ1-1	TGTGCCAGCAGCGTAGGTCCAGGGTGGACCACTGAAGCTTTCTTT	CASSVGPGWTTEAFF
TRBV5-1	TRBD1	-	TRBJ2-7	TGCGCCAGCAGTCCGGGACAGGGCCGCGGGGAGCAGTACTTC	CASSPGQGRGEQYF
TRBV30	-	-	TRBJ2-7	TGTGCCTGGAGCAGGGTAGGGGTCTCCTACGAGCAGTACTTC	CAWSRVGVSYEQYF
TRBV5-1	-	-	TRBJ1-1	TGCGCCAGCAGCTTGGTAAATACTCCCGAGACTGAAGCTTTCTTT	CASSLVNTPETEAFF
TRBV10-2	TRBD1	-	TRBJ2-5	TGCGCCAGCAGATCCGGGACAGGGGGAACCCAGTACTTC	CASRSGTGGTQYF
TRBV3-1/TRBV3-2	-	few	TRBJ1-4	TGTGCCAGCAGCCAAGAAGTGGGGCAGGGGTCTAATGAAAAACTGTTTTTT	CASSQEVGQGSNEKLFF
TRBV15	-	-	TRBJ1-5	TGTGCCACCAGCAGAGTCCCGGACAGTCCCCCACAGCCCCAGCATTTT	CATSRVPDSPPQPQHF
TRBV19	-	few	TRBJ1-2	TGTGCCAGTAATCGGGGGGCTGACTATGGCTACACCTTC	CASNRGADYGYTF
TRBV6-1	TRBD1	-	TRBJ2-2	TGTGCCAGCAGTCAGGGACAGAGAATATCCGGGGAGCTGTTTTTT	CASSQGQRISGELFF
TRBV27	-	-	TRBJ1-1	TGTGCCAGCAGTTTATGGCAGGGGTACACTGAAGCTTTCTTT	CASSLWQGYTEAFF
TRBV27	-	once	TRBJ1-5	TGTGCCAGCAGTTCCCTCCCCCTGGGAGCCCAGCATTTT	CASSSLPLGAQHF
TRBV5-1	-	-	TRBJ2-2	TGCGCCAGCAGTCCTTTCGGGACGAACACCGGGGAGCTGTTTTTT	CASSPFGTNTGELFF
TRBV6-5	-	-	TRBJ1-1	TGTGCCAGCAGCCCCGGGGGGGCGAACACTGAAGCTTTCTTT	CASSPGGANTEAFF
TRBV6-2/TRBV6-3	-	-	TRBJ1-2	TGTGCCAGCAGCCGTTCAGGGGACTATGGCTACACCTTC	CASSRSGDYGYTF
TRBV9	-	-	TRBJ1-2	TGTGCCAGCAGCGTAGCAGGTTGGCAAGGTGGCTACACCTTC	CASSVAGWQGGYTF
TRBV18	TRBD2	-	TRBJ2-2	TGTGCCAGCTCACCACCGGGAGCGGGGGGACCTGGCACCGGGGAGCTGTTTTTT	CASSPPGAGGPGTGELFF
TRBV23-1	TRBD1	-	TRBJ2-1	TGCGCCAGCAGTCCTACAGGGGGGAGCTCCTACAATGAGCAGTTCTTC	CASSPTGGSSYNEQFF
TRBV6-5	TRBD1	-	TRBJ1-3	TGTGCCAGCACGTCAGGGGGCGGAAACACCATATATTTT	CASTSGGGNTIYF
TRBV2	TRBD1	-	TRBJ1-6	TGTGCCAACCTCCGAGACAGGGGGCGCGAATCACCCCTCCACTTT	CANLRDRGRESPLHF
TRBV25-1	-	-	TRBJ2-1	TGTGCCAGCAGTGAGGAGTTAGCTCCCGAGCAGTTCTTC	CASSEELAPEQFF
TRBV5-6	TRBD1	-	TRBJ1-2	TGTGCCAGCAGCTTCGACAGGGTCGCCTATGGCTACACCTTC	CASSFDRVAYGYTF
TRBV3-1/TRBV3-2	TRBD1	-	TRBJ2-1	TGTGCCAGCAGCCAAGATATCGGGACAGGTTCCCATGAGCAGTTCTTC	CASSQDIGTGSHEQFF
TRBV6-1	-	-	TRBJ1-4	TGTGCCAGCAGTGACGCCGGGACAAGGGGGGAAAAACTGTTTTTT	CASSDAGTRGEKLFF
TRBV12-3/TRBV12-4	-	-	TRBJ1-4	TGTGCCAGCAGTTTAGCGGCTAGGGAAAAACTGTTTTTT	CASSLAAREKLFF
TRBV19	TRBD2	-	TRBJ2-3	TGTGCGTCTCGACTAGCGGGAACAGATACGCAGTATTTT	CASRLAGTDTQYF
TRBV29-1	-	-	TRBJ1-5	TGCAGCGTTGTGTGGGCAGGGCCAAGCAATCAGCCCCAGCATTTT	CSVVWAGPSNQPQHF